This TCR beta chain stems from a study of beta chain features in type 1 diabetes (dated by TCRdb to 2016 to 2019). Regarding the research as a whole: Mean age, gender distribution, total cell number and subset yield did not differ between patients and healthy donors. A total of some 100,000,000 sorted cells were examined across all samples, and a strong correlation was observed between cell number per subset and RNA yield. The study compared TCRB repertoires of sorted circulating CD4+ T cell subsets between recently diagnosed type 1 diabetes patients and matched healthy donors. Naive and central memory subsets were obtained from all 30 or so donors, but regulatory and stem cell-like memory subsets were isolated from only 8 patients and roughly eight healthy donors.

The investigation overall reported the following: Naive, central memory and regulatory TCRB repertoires appeared more similar among patients than among healthy donors. At VDJ recombination sites, patients with type 1 diabetes made fewer insertions and deleted more nucleotides, a pattern implying thymic rearrangement abnormalities. In all four CD4+ subsets, TCRB CDR3 length was moderately but significantly shorter in type 1 diabetes patients. Shorter templates might have been favored by PCR, but patient and control samples were amplified and corrected together, so both groups would have been affected equally by any skew. HLA sub-analyses involved small numbers of individuals, so any influence of HLA type on TCRB rearrangement remained unresolved. Because cDNA was sequenced instead of genomic DNA, highly expressing activated cells could be over-represented, though the groups showed no difference in activation or CD3 levels.

The High Capacity cDNA Reverse Transcription Kit was used to reverse transcribe all of the isolated RNA, meaning that expressed TCRB transcripts were what got sequenced. Deep immunoSEQ sequencing was applied to naive, central memory and regulatory T cell samples, giving an average of about 3.57 million total reads per sample. Sorted cells were lysed in RLT buffer and RNA was extracted with DNase-treated RNeasy Micro or Mini kits, depending on cell number. Each cell subset was processed on its own to prevent cross-contamination, while patient and healthy donor samples were processed together. Using the immunoSEQ multiplex PCR, TCRB sequences were amplified from cDNA into 87-bp fragments spanning the CDR3 region. Sequencing of the amplicons was done on the Illumina HiSeq platform. In the original analysis: PCR bias was computationally corrected using synthetic template baselines, reads within Hamming distance 2 were collapsed, and singletons that could not be merged were discarded. Reads were aligned to IMGT to assign V, D and J genes, CDR3 length, and insertions or deletions at six rearrangement sites. Within each subset, clonotype counts were normalized to sorted cell number, after which true diversity and Gini coefficients were computed with the tcR R package. The overlap coefficient, calculated on TCRB nucleotide sequences, was used to quantify repertoire sharing. Out-of-frame TCRB sequences from naive cells were analyzed as a proxy for the pre-selection repertoire. This immuneACCESS table, as held by TCRdb, lists in-frame sequences with V and J called but not all clones. Of the missing ones, under half trace to an unresolved V gene in checked studies; the others have no known cause. V, J and clone size derive from that table, while D and trimming were established from the DNA sequence. This sample has around 250,000 clones in its table, and approximately 15% of those were observed once. The ten largest clones add up to approximately 0.018% of the sample.

From each donor, a single peripheral blood sample of around 120 mL on average was drawn into heparinised tubes. A BD FACSAria II and a panel including CD45RO, CCR7, CD25, CD127, CD95 and CD27 were used to sort naive, central memory, regulatory and stem cell-like memory CD4+ T cells. All sorted populations exceeded 95% purity. PBMCs were separated immediately by Lymphoprep density gradient centrifugation and were stained directly, without being cultured. Samples were stained and sorted in pairs, with one healthy donor and one patient per experiment, so that batch effects were minimized. Reading from cysteine to phenylalanine, the CDR3 counts 15 amino acids. Only the CDR3 region is kept as DNA, spanning 45 bases read in frame from base 1. The germline V gene sets CDR1 to SGHVS and CDR2 to FQNEAQ. Trimming accounts for 2 bases at V and 1 base at J, while the number of junction bases matched to no gene is 2.

Points on this clone: Its antigen is not yet known. No much larger clonotype is one base removed from it; base qualities were not supplied.

The rearrangement combines TRBV7-8 with TRBJ2-7; 10 central bases correspond to TRBD1. This TCR was sampled from a man aged 25-45 years with type 1 diabetes. Sequencing used naive CD4+ T cells from blood. The cell subset or site label, read with the paper, signifies: true naive CD4+ T cells. The bases are TGTGCCAGCAGCTTAAGGACAGGGGGATCCTACGAGCAGTACTTC. Translated, it reads CASSLRTGGSYEQYF.